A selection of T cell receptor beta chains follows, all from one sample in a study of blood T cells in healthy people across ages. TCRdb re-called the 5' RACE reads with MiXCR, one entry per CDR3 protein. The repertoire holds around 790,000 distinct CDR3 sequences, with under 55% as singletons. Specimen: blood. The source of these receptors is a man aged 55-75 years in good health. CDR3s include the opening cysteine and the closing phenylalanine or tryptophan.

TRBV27 CASRPMPGNTEAFF
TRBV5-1 CASSLQDRDFDEQFF
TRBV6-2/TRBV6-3 CASSYSNLAGGRGEQFF
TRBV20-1 CSATQGGQPQHF
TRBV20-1 CSARGRLGQETQYF
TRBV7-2 CASSRVGEETQYF
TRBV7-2 CASSLAFGQDLGGYTF
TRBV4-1 CASSQDIEGNQPQHF
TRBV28 CASSSPPGQGYEQYF
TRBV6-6 CASSYSRGVRKEETQYF
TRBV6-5 CASSFNPGIHTRPDGYTF
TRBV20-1 CSARDWSGGGSYNEQFF
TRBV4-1 CASSQEGGGGLAFF
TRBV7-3 CASSLRGYTF
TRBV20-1 CSARGGGKVLSGANVLTF
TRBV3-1 CASSSGAVNTEAFF
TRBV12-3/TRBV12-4 CASSRTPRSSYNEQFF
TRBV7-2 CASSLGRARETQYF
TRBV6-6 CASSPQGFVADTQYF
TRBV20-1 CSATLGGDEQYF
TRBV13 CTSSVLSDYEQYF
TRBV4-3 CASSQGLGTAFYNEQFF
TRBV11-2 CASSLSGVLYNEQYF
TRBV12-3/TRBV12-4 CASSYAETQYF
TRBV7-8 CASSFQGGGEQYF